This T cell receptor (beta chain) was identified during a study of response to subunit inactivated influenza vaccine. Study-wide results and caveats: Each seasonal influenza vaccination recruits few new T cells, the authors suggested.

This CDR3 is 14 amino acids long. The V and J ends lost 4 bases and 6 bases, in that order; junction bases with no gene match: 5. MiXCR, run by TCRdb on the RT-PCR reads, gives a single entry per CDR3 protein. The sample includes about 160,000 distinct CDR3 sequences, around 9.9% of them seen just once. This clonotype has ten or more counts. Its specificity is not known. The input for sequencing was non-naive T cells sorted from PBMCs, taken roughly 6 weeks after vaccination. This chain joins TRBV12-3 or TRBV12-4 and TRBJ1-5; 8 bases line up with TRBD1. The receptor comes from a man in his fifties who received an inactivated influenza vaccine. This CDR3 is CASSSGQGSQPQHF. The DNA for the CDR3 is TGTGCCAGCAGTTCTGGACAGGGAAGTCAGCCCCAGCATTTT.